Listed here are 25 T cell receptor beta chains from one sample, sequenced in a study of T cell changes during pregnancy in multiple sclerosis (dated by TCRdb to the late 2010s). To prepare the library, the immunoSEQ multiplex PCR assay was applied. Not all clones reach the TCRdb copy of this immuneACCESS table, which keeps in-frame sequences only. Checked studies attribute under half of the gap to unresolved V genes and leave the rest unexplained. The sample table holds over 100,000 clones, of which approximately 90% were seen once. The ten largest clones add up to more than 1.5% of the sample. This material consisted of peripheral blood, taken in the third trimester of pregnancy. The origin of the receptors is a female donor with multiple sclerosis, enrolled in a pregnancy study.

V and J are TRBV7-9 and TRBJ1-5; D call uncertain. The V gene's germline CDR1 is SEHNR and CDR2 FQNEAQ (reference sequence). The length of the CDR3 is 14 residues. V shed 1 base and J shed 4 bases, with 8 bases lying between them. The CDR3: CASSLGAANQPQHF. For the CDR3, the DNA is TGTGCCAGCAGCTTAGGAGCAGCGAATCAGCCCCAGCATTTT.

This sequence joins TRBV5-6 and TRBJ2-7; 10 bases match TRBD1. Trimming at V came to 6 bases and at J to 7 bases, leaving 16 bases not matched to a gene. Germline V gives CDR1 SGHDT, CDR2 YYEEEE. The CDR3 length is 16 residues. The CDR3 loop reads CASTTGVGQGSEEQYF. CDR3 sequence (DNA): TGTGCCAGCACCACCGGGGTGGGACAGGGGTCGGAAGAGCAGTACTTC.

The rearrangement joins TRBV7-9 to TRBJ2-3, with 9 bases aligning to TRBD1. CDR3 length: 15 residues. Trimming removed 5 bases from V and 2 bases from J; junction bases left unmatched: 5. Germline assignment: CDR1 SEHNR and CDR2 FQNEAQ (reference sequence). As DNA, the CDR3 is TGTGCCAGCAGCGCCTGGACAGGGGACACAGATACGCAGTATTTT. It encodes CASSAWTGDTDTQYF.

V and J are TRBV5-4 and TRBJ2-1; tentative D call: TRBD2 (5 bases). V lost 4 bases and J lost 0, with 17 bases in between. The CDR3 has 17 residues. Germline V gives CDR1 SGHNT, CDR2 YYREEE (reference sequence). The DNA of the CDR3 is TGTGCCAGCAGCCCCCGACTACCCGAGAGCTCCTACAATGAGCAGTTCTTC. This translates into CASSPRLPESSYNEQFF.

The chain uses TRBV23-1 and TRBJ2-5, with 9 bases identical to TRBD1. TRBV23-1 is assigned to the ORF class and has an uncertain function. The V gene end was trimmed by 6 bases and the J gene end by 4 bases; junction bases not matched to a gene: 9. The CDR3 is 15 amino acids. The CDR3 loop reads CASSRPGQGAETQYF. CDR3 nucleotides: TGCGCCAGCAGCCGGCCGGGACAGGGCGCAGAGACCCAGTACTTC.

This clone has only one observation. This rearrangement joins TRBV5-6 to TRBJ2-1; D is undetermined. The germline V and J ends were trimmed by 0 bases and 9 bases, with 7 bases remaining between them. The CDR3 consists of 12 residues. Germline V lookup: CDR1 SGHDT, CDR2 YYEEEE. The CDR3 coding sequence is TGTGCCAGCAGCTTGGACCACGGTGAGCAGTTCTTC. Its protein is CASSLDHGEQFF.

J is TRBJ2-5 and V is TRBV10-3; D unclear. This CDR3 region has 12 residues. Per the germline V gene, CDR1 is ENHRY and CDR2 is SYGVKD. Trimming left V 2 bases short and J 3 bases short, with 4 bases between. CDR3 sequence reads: CAISEGEETQYF. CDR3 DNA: TGTGCCATCAGTGAGGGAGAAGAGACCCAGTACTTC.

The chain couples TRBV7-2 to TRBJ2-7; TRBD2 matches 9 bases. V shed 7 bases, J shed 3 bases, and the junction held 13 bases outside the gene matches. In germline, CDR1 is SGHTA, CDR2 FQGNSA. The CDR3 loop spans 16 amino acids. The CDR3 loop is CASTRWASGVVYEQYF. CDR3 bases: TGTGCCAGCACCCGGTGGGCTAGCGGGGTAGTCTACGAGCAGTACTTC.

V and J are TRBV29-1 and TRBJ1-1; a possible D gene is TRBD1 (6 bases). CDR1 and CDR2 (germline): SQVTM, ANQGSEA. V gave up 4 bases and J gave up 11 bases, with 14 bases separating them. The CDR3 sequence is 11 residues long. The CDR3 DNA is TGCAGCGTTGCCCTCCGACAGGAGGCTTTCTTT. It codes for CSVALRQEAFF.

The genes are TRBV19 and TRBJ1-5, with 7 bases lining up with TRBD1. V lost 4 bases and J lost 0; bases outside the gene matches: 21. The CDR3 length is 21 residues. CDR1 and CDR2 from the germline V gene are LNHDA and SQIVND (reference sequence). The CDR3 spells CASSTRPGQTIEAYSNQPQHF. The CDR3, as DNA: TGTGCCAGTAGTACCCGCCCGGGACAGACAATAGAAGCATATAGCAATCAGCCCCAGCATTTT.

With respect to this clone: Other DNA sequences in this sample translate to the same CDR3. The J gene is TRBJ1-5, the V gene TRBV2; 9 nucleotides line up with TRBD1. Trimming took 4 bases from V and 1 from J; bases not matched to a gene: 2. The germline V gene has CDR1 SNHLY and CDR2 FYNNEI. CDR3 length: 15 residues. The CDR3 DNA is TGTGCCAGCAGTGGACAGGGGGACAGCAATCAGCCCCAGCATTTT. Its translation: CASSGQGDSNQPQHF.

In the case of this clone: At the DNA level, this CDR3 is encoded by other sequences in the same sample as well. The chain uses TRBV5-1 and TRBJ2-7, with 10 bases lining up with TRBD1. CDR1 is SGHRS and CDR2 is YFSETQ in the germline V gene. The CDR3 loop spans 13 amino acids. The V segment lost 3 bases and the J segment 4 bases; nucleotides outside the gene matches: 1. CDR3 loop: CASSWGQGYEQYF. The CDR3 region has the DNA TGCGCCAGCAGCTGGGGACAGGGGTACGAGCAGTACTTC.

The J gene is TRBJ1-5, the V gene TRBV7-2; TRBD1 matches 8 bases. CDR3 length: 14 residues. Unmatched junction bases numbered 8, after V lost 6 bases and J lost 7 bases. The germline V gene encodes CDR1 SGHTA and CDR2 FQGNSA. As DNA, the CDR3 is TGTGCCAGCAGTCTGGGACAGGCGGGGCAGCCCCAGCATTTT. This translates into CASSLGQAGQPQHF.

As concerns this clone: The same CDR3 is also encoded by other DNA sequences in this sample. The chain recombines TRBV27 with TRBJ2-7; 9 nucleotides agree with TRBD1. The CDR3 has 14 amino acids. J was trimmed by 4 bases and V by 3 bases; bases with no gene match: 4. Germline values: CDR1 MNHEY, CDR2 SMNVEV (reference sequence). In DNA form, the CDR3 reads TGTGCCAGCAGTTTGGGGACAGGGTTTTACGAGCAGTACTTC. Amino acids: CASSLGTGFYEQYF.

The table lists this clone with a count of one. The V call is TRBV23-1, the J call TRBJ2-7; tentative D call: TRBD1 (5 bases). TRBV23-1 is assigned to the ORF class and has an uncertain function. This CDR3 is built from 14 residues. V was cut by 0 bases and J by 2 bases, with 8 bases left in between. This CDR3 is CASSQSKTAYEQYF. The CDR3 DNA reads TGCGCCAGCAGTCAATCGAAGACAGCCTACGAGCAGTACTTC.

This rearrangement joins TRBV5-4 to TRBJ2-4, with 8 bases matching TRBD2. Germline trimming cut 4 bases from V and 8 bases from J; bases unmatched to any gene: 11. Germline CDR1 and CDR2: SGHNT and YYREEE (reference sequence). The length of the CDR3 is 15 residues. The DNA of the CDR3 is TGTGCCAGCAGCCCACAGCGGGGGTGGACCGACATTCAGTACTTC. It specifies CASSPQRGWTDIQYF.

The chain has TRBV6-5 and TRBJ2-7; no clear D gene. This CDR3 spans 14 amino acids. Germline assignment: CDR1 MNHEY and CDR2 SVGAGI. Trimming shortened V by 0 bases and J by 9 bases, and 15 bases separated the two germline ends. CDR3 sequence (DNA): TGTGCCAGCAGTTACTCGGCGGCTTCAACGGGGCAGTACTTC. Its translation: CASSYSAASTGQYF.

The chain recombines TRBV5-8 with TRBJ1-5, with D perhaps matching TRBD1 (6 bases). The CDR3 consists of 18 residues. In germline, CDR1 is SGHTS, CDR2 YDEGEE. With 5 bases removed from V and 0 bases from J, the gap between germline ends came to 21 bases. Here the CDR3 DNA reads TGTGCCAGCAGTATCCCGGGACAAACCGCTTATAGCAATCAGCCCCAGCATTTT. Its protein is CASSIPGQTAYSNQPQHF.

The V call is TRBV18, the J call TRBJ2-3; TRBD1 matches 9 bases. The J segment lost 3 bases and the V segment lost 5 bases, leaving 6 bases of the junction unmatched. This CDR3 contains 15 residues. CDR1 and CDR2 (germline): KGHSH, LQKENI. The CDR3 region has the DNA TGTGCCAGCTCATCCGGACAGGGGTGGACAGATACGCAGTATTTT. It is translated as CASSSGQGWTDTQYF.

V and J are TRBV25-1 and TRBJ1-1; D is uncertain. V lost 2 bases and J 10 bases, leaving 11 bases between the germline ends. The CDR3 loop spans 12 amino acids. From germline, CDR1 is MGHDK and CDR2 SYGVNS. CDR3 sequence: CASSETPPGAFF. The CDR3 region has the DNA TGTGCCAGCAGTGAAACCCCGCCGGGAGCTTTCTTT. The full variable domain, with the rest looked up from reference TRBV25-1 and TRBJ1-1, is EADIYQTPRYLVIGTGKKITLECSQTMGHDKMYWYQQDPGMELHLIHYSYGVNSTEKGDLSSESTVSRIRTEHFPLTLESARPSHTSQYLCASSETPPGAFFGQGTRLTVV.

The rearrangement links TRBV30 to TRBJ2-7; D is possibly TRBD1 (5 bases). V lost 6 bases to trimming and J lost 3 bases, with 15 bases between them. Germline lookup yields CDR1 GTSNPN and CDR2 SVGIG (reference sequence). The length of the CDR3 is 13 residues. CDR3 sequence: CACGALGNYEQYF. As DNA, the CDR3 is TGTGCCTGTGGGGCTCTAGGGAACTACGAGCAGTACTTC.

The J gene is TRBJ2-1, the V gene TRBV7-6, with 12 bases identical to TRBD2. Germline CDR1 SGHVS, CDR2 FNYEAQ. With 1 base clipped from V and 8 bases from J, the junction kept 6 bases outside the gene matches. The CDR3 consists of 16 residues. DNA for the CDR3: TGTGCCAGCAGCTTAGTCCTAGCGGGGGGGATCGATGAGCAGTTCTTC. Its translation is CASSLVLAGGIDEQFF.

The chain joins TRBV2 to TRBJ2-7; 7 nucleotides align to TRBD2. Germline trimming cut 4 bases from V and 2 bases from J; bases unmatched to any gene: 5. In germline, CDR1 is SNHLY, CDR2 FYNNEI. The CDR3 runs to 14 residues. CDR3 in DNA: TGTGCCAGCAGTGCTGTTGGGACTACCTACGAGCAGTACTTC. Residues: CASSAVGTTYEQYF.

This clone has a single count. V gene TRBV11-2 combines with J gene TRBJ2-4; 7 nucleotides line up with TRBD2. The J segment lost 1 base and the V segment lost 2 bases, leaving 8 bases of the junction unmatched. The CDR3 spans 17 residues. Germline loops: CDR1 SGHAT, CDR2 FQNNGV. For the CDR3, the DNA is TGTGCCAGCAGCTTATACTCCGGTAGCGGGGCCAAAAACATTCAGTACTTC. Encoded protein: CASSLYSGSGAKNIQYF.

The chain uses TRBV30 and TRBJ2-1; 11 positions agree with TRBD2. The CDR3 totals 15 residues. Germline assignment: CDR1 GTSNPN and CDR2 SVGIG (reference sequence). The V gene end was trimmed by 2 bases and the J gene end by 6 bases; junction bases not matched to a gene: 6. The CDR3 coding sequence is TGTGCCTGGAGTCGACTAGCGGGAAGGATCAATGAGCAGTTCTTC. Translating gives CAWSRLAGRINEQFF.